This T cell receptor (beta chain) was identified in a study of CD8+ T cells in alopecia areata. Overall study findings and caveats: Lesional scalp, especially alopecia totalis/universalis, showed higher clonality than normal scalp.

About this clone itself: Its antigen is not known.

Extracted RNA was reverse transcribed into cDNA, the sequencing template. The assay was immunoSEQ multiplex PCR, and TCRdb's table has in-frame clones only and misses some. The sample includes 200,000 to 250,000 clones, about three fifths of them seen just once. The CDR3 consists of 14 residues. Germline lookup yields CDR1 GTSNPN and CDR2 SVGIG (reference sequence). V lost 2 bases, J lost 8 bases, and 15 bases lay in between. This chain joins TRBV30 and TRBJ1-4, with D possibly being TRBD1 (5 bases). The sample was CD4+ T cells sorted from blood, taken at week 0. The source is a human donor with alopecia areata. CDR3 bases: TGTGCCTGGAGTCTACGGTGGGGGTTGGAAAAACTGTTTTTT. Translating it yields CAWSLRWGLEKLFF.